This T cell receptor (beta chain) was identified in a study of control samples from healthy donors and cancer patients. Produced via immunoSEQ multiplex PCR; TCRdb's table is partial and in-frame only. The table includes 200,000 to 250,000 clones, roughly 94% detected once. V lost 0 bases and J 2 bases, leaving 6 bases between the germline ends. This CDR3 is built from 14 residues. CDR1 and CDR2 (germline): SGDLS, YYNGEE. Sequenced material: blood. This rearrangement joins TRBV9 to TRBJ2-1, with D uncertain. The origin of this receptor is a man aged 50 to 60 in good health. CDR3 coding DNA: TGTGCCAGCAGCGTAGCTGCTCCCTACAATGAGCAGTTCTTC. Its translation is CASSVAAPYNEQFF.